This T cell receptor beta chain was observed in a study of glioma-infiltrating T cells. Amplification of TCR alpha and beta CDR3 regions from RNA used iRepertoire nested multiplex PCR. One-step reverse transcription and amplification started from about 100-400 ng of tissue mRNA or PBMC total RNA. MiXCR, applied by TCRdb to the multiplex PCR reads, yields one record per CDR3 protein. The sample has about 110,000 distinct CDR3 sequences, about 25% seen once. This CDR3 is 11 amino acids long. Trimming took 4 bases from V and 10 from J, leaving 8 bases between them. Germline lookup yields CDR1 SNHLY and CDR2 FYNNEI. This clonotype was counted many times. Antigen: not known. Broader study findings: Tissue-blood divergence was below expectation in non-neoplastic patients, above in gliomas.

This TCR derives from a human donor with low-grade glioma or glioblastoma, undergoing nonglioma brain surgery, or in good health (not recorded which). The sequenced material came from glioma tissue, nonneoplastic brain tissue, or PBMCs (not recorded which). The genes are TRBV2 and TRBJ2-1, with a tentative D call TRBD1 (6 bases). CDR3 sequence reads: CASSGRGEQFF. For the CDR3, the DNA is TGTGCCAGCAGTGGCAGGGGAGAGCAGTTCTTC.